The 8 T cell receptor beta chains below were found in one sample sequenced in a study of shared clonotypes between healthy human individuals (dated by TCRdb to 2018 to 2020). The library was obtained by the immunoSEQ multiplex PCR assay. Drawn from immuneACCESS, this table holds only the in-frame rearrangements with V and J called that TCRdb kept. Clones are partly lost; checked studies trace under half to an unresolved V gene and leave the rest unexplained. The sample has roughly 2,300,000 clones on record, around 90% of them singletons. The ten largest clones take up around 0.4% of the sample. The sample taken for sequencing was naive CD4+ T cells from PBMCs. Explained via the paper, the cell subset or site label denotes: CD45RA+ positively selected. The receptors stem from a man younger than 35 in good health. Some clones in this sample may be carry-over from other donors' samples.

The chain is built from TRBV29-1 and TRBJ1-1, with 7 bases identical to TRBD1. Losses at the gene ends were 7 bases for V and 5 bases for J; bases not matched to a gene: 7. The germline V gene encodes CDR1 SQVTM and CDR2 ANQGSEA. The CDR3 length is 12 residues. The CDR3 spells CSAHRGETEAFF. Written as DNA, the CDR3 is TGCAGCGCCCACAGGGGAGAGACTGAAGCTTTCTTT.

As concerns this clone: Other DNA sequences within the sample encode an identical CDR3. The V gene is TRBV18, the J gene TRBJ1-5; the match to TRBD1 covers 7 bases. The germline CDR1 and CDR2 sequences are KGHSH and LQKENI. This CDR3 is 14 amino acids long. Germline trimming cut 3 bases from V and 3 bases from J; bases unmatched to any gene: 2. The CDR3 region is CASSPTGPNQPQHF. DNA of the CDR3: TGTGCCAGCTCACCGACAGGGCCCAATCAGCCCCAGCATTTT.

The CDR3 region is CASSLGLLGNEQYF. CDR3 nucleotides: TGTGCCAGCAGCCTCGGACTTCTGGGCAACGAGCAGTACTTC. The V and J genes are TRBV7-2 and TRBJ2-7, with D possibly being TRBD2 (5 bases). The V and J ends lost 5 bases and 5 bases respectively, with 16 bases between them. Germline-derived CDR1 and CDR2 are SGHTA and FQGNSA. The CDR3 runs to 14 residues.

CDR3 region: CASSNSGAANYGYTF. In DNA form, the CDR3 reads TGTGCCAGCAGCAACTCTGGCGCTGCTAACTATGGCTACACCTTC. The J gene is TRBJ1-2, the V gene TRBV7-9; D is unclear. The germline CDR1 and CDR2 sequences are SEHNR and FQNEAQ (reference sequence). This CDR3 spans 15 amino acids. Deletions cut 5 bases from V and 0 bases from J, with 13 bases between.

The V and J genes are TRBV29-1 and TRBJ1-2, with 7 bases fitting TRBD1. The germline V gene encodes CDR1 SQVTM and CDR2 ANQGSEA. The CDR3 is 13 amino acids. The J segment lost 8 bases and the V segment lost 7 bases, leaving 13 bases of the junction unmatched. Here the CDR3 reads CSAGVYRGLGYTF. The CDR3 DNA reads TGCAGCGCTGGGGTCTACAGGGGATTAGGCTACACCTTC. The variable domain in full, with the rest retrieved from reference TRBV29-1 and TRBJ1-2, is SAVISQKPSRDICQRGTSLTIQCQVDSQVTMMFWYRQQPGQSLTLIATANQGSEATYESGFVIDKFPISRPNLTFSTLTVSNMSPEDSSIYLCSAGVYRGLGYTFGSGTRLTVV.

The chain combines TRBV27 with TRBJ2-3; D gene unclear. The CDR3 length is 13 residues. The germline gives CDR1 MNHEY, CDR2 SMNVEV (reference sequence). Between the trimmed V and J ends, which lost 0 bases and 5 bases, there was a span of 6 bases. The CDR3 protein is CASSLSNGDTQYF. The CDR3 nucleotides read TGTGCCAGCAGTTTATCGAATGGAGATACGCAGTATTTT.

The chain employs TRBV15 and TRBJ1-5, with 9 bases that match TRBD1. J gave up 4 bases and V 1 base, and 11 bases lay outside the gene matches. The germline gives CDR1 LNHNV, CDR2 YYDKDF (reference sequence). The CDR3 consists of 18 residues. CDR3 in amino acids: CATSRVRPGTGMNQPQHF. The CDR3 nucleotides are TGTGCCACCAGCAGAGTACGCCCCGGGACAGGGATGAATCAGCCCCAGCATTTT.

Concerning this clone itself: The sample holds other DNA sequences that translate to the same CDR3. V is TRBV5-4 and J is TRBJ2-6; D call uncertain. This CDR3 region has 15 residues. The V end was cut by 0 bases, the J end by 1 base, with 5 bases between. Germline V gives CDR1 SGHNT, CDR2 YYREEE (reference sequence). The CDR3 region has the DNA TGTGCCAGCAGCTTGGAGGGTTCTGGGGCCAACGTCCTGACTTTC. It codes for CASSLEGSGANVLTF.